The sequence of this T cell receptor (beta chain) was determined in a study of T cell responses to AZD1222 COVID-19 vaccine (dated by TCRdb to about 2021). Some background on the complete study: TCR sequencing was performed for roughly 240 trial participants, of whom about 200 were given two doses of AZD1222 and around 25 were given two doses of MenACWY control vaccine. Trial participants were enrolled by age into 18-55, 56-69 and 70-plus year subgroups, with about 150, 28 and 57 TCR-sequenced participants respectively.

The label giving this sample's time point can be read as: about 28 days (+/-7) after the second vaccine dose. AZD1222 recipients with second doses at about 4 weeks or about 12 weeks were pooled, because spike-specific TCR depth and breadth did not differ between schedules. The vaccinee samples were drawn from two UK trials, COV001 and COV002, one of which was a single-blind randomized controlled phase 2/3 trial testing AZD1222 (ChAdOx1 nCoV-19) in healthy adults. Trial participant PBMC samples were collected at day 0 and day 28 after the second dose for TCRbeta chain sequencing. General study outcomes and caveats: Conclusions about previously exposed vaccinees are limited, since just six or seven AZD1222 recipients were seropositive for SARS-CoV-2 at baseline. In the small 56-69-year group, the increase in depth fell short of significance, most likely because of low power. After two AZD1222 doses, both the breadth and the depth of spike-specific TCRs were significantly higher than at day 0 and than in MenACWY recipients. Participants were mostly white British and included more females than males, and it was suggested by the authors that clonal diversity may have been underestimated. Nearly half of unique spike-specific TCRs reportedly recognized epitopes outside regions mutated in the B.1.351 and B.1.1.7 variants. The vaccine-associated CD4 TCRs covered the entire spike protein, and the dominant responses fell in regions 160-218 and 743-854. No day 14 peak-response samples were available, so repertoires were characterized only after the peak T cell response.

The CDR3 regions of human TCRbeta chains were analyzed by immunosequencing. Turning to the authors' computational methods: TCRs in the repertoires were compared against a reference library of SARS-CoV-2-specific TCRs that had been generated with the MIRA antigen-specificity platform. Breadth meant the fraction of unique TCRs that were SARS-CoV-2-associated, whereas depth meant the fraction of total T cells that were SARS-CoV-2-associated. Each spike-specific TCR was assigned to its reactive spike region and to a CD4 or CD8 class using the MIRA data. Log10-transformed breadth and depth values were compared by one-way ANOVA with Sidak's multiple comparisons tests. TCRdb took over this immuneACCESS table, retaining in-frame rearrangements with V and J assigned. Such tables are incomplete; in checked studies, under half of the missing clones stem from an unresolved V gene, and the remainder is unexplained. The V and J calls and clone size come from that table; D and trimming were worked out from the DNA. The sample includes about 46,000 clones, with around 90% observed a single time. The ten largest account for 0.95% to 1.2% of the sample.

The V end loses 0 bases and the J end loses 0 bases, and a stretch of 6 bases separates them. The CDR1 and CDR2 encoded by the germline V gene are SGDLS and YYNGEE. The CDR3 measures 15 amino acids from cysteine to phenylalanine. CDR3 DNA is the only sequence kept; it has 45 bases, read in frame from the first base. A remark on this clone: The specificity of this receptor is unknown. Base qualities are missing; no much larger clone stands one base away.

The V gene is TRBV9 and the J gene is TRBJ2-2; the D gene lacks a confident call. This clonotype was obtained from an adult who received the AZD1222 COVID-19 vaccine. The sequencing here drew on peripheral blood, taken 28 days after the second AZD1222 dose. Here the CDR3 is given as CASSVEGTNTGELFF. The sequenced DNA: TGTGCCAGCAGCGTAGAGGGAACGAACACCGGGGAGCTGTTTTTT.